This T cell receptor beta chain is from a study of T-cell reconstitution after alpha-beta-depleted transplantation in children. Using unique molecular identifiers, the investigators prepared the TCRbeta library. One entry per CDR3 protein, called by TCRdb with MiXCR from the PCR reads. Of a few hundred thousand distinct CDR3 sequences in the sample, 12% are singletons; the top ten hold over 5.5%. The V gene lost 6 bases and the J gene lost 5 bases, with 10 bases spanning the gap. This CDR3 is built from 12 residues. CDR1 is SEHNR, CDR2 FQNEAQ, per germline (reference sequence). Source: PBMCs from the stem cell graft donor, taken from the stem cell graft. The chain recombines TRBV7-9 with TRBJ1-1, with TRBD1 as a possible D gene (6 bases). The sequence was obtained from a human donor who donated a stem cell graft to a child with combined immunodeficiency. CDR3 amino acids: CASRLGGTEAFF. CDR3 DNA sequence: TGTGCCAGCAGACTAGGGGGTACTGAAGCTTTCTTT.